These 29 T cell receptor beta chains came from one sample sequenced in a study of shared clonotypes between healthy human individuals (dated by TCRdb to 2018 to 2020). Library method: the immunoSEQ multiplex PCR assay. Not all clones reach the TCRdb copy of this immuneACCESS table, which keeps in-frame sequences only. Checked studies attribute under half of the gap to unresolved V genes and leave the rest unexplained. Recorded for this sample are fewer than 3 million clones; under 95% of them occurred a single time. More than 0.35% of the sample is taken by the ten largest. Source material: naive CD4+ T cells from PBMCs. Per the publication, the cell subset or site label means: CD45RA+ positively selected. Every receptor here comes from a young man in good health. Some clones in this sample may be carry-over from other donors' samples.

The chain combines TRBV10-3 with TRBJ2-2, with 8 bases matching TRBD1. The V gene's germline CDR1 is ENHRY and CDR2 SYGVKD. There are 13 residues in the CDR3. Germline trimming cut 6 bases from V and 4 bases from J; bases unmatched to any gene: 1. The CDR3: CAIRTGGTGELFF. CDR3 DNA sequence: TGTGCCATCAGAACAGGGGGCACCGGGGAGCTGTTTTTT.

This chain joins TRBV19 and TRBJ1-3; 7 bases are shared with TRBD1. Germline CDR1 LNHDA, CDR2 SQIVND (reference sequence). The V gene end was trimmed by 2 bases and the J gene end by 5 bases; junction bases not matched to a gene: 6. This CDR3 is built from 15 residues. As DNA, the CDR3 is TGTGCCAGTAGTATACCGACAGGGAGGAGAAACACCATATATTTT. Protein: CASSIPTGRRNTIYF.

This clone was recorded a few times. This rearrangement joins TRBV6-5 to TRBJ1-1, with a possible D match to TRBD1 (6 bases). Germline-derived CDR1 and CDR2 are MNHEY and SVGAGI. The CDR3 contains 12 residues. Trimming took off 5 bases at V and 5 bases at J, with 9 bases between the two ends. The CDR3 DNA reads TGTGCCAGCAGTGGGGGGCGAACTGAAGCTTTCTTT. Amino acid sequence: CASSGGRTEAFF.

In regard to this clone: In the same sample, other DNA sequences code for this CDR3. The V call is TRBV29-1, the J call TRBJ1-1, with D perhaps TRBD1 (6 bases). The CDR3 runs 13 residues. V was trimmed by 6 bases and J by 0 bases, leaving 11 bases between them. Germline V gene sequence: CDR1 SQVTM, CDR2 ANQGSEA. For the CDR3, the DNA is TGCAGCGTAACAGGGACCTTGAACACTGAAGCTTTCTTT. Its translation: CSVTGTLNTEAFF.

V is TRBV19 and J is TRBJ1-2; the D gene is possibly TRBD1 (5 bases). The CDR3 is 13 residues long. The germline V gene encodes CDR1 LNHDA and CDR2 SQIVND (reference sequence). V lost 7 bases, J lost 8 bases, and 17 bases lay in between. The CDR3 nucleotides are TGTGCCAGTATTGGGACCCAACTTGGCGGCTACACCTTC. It yields the protein CASIGTQLGGYTF.

The chain links TRBV28 to TRBJ1-1; possibly TRBD1 for D (5 bases). Germline loops: CDR1 MDHEN, CDR2 SYDVKM. This CDR3 spans 15 amino acids. Trimming removed 2 bases at V and 0 bases at J, with 10 bases between. The DNA for the CDR3 is TGTGCCAGCAGTTTAGGACAACTCATGAACACTGAAGCTTTCTTT. This translates into CASSLGQLMNTEAFF.

The rearrangement joins TRBV30 to TRBJ2-1; 7 bases line up with TRBD1. V lost 2 bases to trimming and J lost 4 bases; unmatched junction nucleotides: 5. This CDR3 region has 14 residues. The germline CDR1 and CDR2 sequences are GTSNPN and SVGIG (reference sequence). The CDR3 bases are TGTGCCTGGAGTAATGGGACAGAGTACAATGAGCAGTTCTTC. Residues: CAWSNGTEYNEQFF.

The chain couples TRBV7-9 to TRBJ2-7; D gene ambiguous. Germline V gives CDR1 SEHNR, CDR2 FQNEAQ (reference sequence). CDR3 length equals 13 residues. Trimming pared 5 bases from V and 2 bases from J, leaving 10 bases between. The CDR3 spells CASSPRNTYEQYF. The CDR3 DNA follows: TGTGCCAGCAGCCCCCGCAATACCTACGAGCAGTACTTC.

The chain uses TRBV6-6 and TRBJ1-6; TRBD1 might be the D (6 bases). V lost 2 bases, J lost 12 bases, and 8 bases lay in between. This CDR3 is built from 12 residues. The V gene's germline CDR1 is MNHNY and CDR2 SVGAGI (reference sequence). In DNA form, the CDR3 reads TGTGCCAGCAGTTACGGGGGGCAACCCCTCCACTTT. As protein: CASSYGGQPLHF.

The chain joins TRBV28 to TRBJ1-2; D ambiguous. Germline values: CDR1 MDHEN, CDR2 SYDVKM. V lost 2 bases to trimming and J lost 8 bases, with 12 bases between them. The CDR3 contains 13 residues. CDR3 sequence (DNA): TGTGCCAGCAGTTTAAGAGTGGGCAACGGCTACACCTTC. Translated: CASSLRVGNGYTF.

The CDR3 DNA follows: TGCAGCGTTCGAGTGGGGACTGAAGCTTTCTTT. It specifies CSVRVGTEAFF. J is TRBJ1-1 and V is TRBV29-1; no definite D call. The CDR3 is 11 residues long. The V gene lost 5 bases and the J gene lost 5 bases, with 9 bases spanning the gap. Per the germline V gene, CDR1 is SQVTM and CDR2 is ANQGSEA. Drawing the rest from reference TRBV29-1 and TRBJ1-1, the complete variable domain is SAVISQKPSRDICQRGTSLTIQCQVDSQVTMMFWYRQQPGQSLTLIATANQGSEATYESGFVIDKFPISRPNLTFSTLTVSNMSPEDSSIYLCSVRVGTEAFFGQGTRLTVV.

V gene TRBV7-2 combines with J gene TRBJ1-2; D gene uncertain. Germline V gives CDR1 SGHTA, CDR2 FQGNSA. Trimming cost V 5 bases and J 7 bases, with 11 bases left between them. The CDR3 runs to 12 residues. The DNA of the CDR3 is TGTGCCAGCAGCGCACTAAAGGGTGGCTACACCTTC. Translating gives CASSALKGGYTF.

V usage is TRBV15 and J usage is TRBJ2-3; no definite D call. The V end was cut by 0 bases, the J end by 0 bases, with 10 bases between. CDR3 length: 16 amino acids. Germline V lookup: CDR1 LNHNV, CDR2 YYDKDF (reference sequence). CDR3 in amino acids: CATSRDVSLSTDTQYF. CDR3 DNA: TGTGCCACCAGCAGAGATGTGAGTCTTAGCACAGATACGCAGTATTTT.

The gene calls are TRBV9 and TRBJ2-6; 7 positions agree with TRBD2. The J segment lost 2 bases and the V segment lost 0 bases, leaving 8 bases of the junction unmatched. CDR3 size: 18 residues. From germline, CDR1 is SGDLS and CDR2 YYNGEE. The DNA for the CDR3 is TGTGCCAGCAGCGTAGCTTGGGGGGGAGGAGCTGGGGCCAACGTCCTGACTTTC. Encoded protein: CASSVAWGGGAGANVLTF.

This clone appeared a single time. This chain joins TRBV5-4 and TRBJ2-5; maybe TRBD1 (5 bases). The germline V and J ends were trimmed by 4 bases and 1 base, with 11 bases remaining between them. In germline, CDR1 is SGHNT, CDR2 YYREEE (reference sequence). CDR3 size: 14 residues. The CDR3 spells CASSHPGPQETQYF. The CDR3, as DNA: TGTGCCAGCAGCCACCCAGGGCCCCAAGAGACCCAGTACTTC.

The rearrangement links TRBV5-1 to TRBJ2-5, with TRBD2 matching 7 bases. The CDR3 has 15 amino acids. Germline V gene data show CDR1 as SGHRS and CDR2 as YFSETQ. The V and J ends lost 4 bases and 4 bases, in that order; junction bases with no gene match: 10. CDR3 bases: TGCGCCAGCAGCAACCCCCGGTCGGGAGGAGAGACCCAGTACTTC. Amino acids: CASSNPRSGGETQYF.

The chain employs TRBV9 and TRBJ2-3; maybe TRBD2 (6 bases). V was shortened by 3 bases and J by 0 bases, with 14 bases between the two germline ends. The CDR3 spans 16 residues. CDR1 and CDR2 (germline): SGDLS, YYNGEE. The CDR3, as DNA: TGTGCCAGCAGCGCAAGAAGCGGGTTTAGCACAGATACGCAGTATTTT. As protein: CASSARSGFSTDTQYF. The entire variable domain, with the rest obtained from reference TRBV9 and TRBJ2-3, is as follows: DSGVTQTPKHLITATGQRVTLRCSPRSGDLSVYWYQQSLDQGLQFLIQYYNGEERAKGNILERFSAQQFPDLHSELNLSSLELGDSALYFCASSARSGFSTDTQYFGPGTRLTVL.

The chain links TRBV28 to TRBJ1-1; D is undetermined. CDR3 size: 11 residues. V dropped 7 bases and J dropped 8 bases, with 11 bases sitting between them. CDR1 and CDR2 (germline): MDHEN, SYDVKM. DNA for the CDR3: TGTGCCAGCAAGACAACACGGGAAGCTTTCTTT. Its translation is CASKTTREAFF. Full variable domain (remainder filled in from reference TRBV28 and TRBJ1-1): DVKVTQSSRYLVKRTGEKVFLECVQDMDHENMFWYRQDPGLGLRLIYFSYDVKMKEKGDIPEGYSVSREKKERFSLILESASTNQTSMYLCASKTTREAFFGQGTRLTVV.

CDR3 residues: CASSLVRGPYTEAFF. The CDR3 nucleotides are TGTGCCAGCAGCTTAGTTCGGGGGCCGTACACTGAAGCTTTCTTT. The chain employs TRBV7-2 and TRBJ1-1; a possible D gene is TRBD1 (6 bases). The CDR3 totals 15 residues. Trimming cost V 1 base and J 3 bases, with 12 bases left between them. Germline V gene data show CDR1 as SGHTA and CDR2 as FQGNSA.

The chain combines TRBV7-3 with TRBJ1-2; D is perhaps TRBD1 (5 bases). The CDR3 has 13 amino acids. CDR1 SGHTA and CDR2 FQGTGA come from the germline V gene. Trimming took off 6 bases at V and 3 bases at J, with 11 bases between the two ends. Here the CDR3 DNA reads TGTGCCAGCAGTGAAACAGGAGACTATGGCTACACCTTC. This gives the protein CASSETGDYGYTF.

The chain is built from TRBV6-1 and TRBJ2-2; D not resolved. Germline V gene data show CDR1 as MNHNS and CDR2 as SASEGT. Deletions cut 2 bases from V and 6 bases from J, with 22 bases between. There are 18 residues in the CDR3. The CDR3 protein is CASSEFSRPSVGSGELFF. Here the CDR3 DNA reads TGTGCCAGCAGTGAATTCAGTCGGCCCTCGGTTGGGTCCGGGGAGCTGTTTTTT.

The V call is TRBV19, the J call TRBJ1-2, with D possibly matching TRBD1 (5 bases). CDR1 and CDR2 from the germline V gene are LNHDA and SQIVND (reference sequence). CDR3 length: 12 amino acids. Trimming stripped 6 bases from V and 6 bases from J, with 11 bases between. The CDR3 nucleotides read TGTGCCAGTAGGGGGGACGGTAATGGCTACACCTTC. It encodes CASRGDGNGYTF.

With respect to this clone: The same CDR3 arises from other DNA sequences in this sample as well. This chain joins TRBV5-1 and TRBJ1-2, with a weak D call TRBD1 (6 bases). The ends were cut back, 0 bases at V and 3 bases at J, with 12 bases in the middle. CDR3 length: 15 amino acids. Germline lookup yields CDR1 SGHRS and CDR2 YFSETQ. This chain's CDR3 is CASSLGTARDYGYTF. The CDR3 nucleotides read TGCGCCAGCAGCTTGGGGACAGCTCGAGACTATGGCTACACCTTC.

This clone occurred a few times. This sequence joins TRBV5-1 and TRBJ1-2; 12 bases line up with TRBD1. J was trimmed by 3 bases and V by 4 bases; bases with no gene match: 4. The CDR3 has 15 residues. Germline V lookup: CDR1 SGHRS, CDR2 YFSETQ. This chain's CDR3 is CASSPGTGGHYGYTF. The CDR3 region has the DNA TGCGCCAGCAGCCCGGGGACAGGGGGCCACTATGGCTACACCTTC.

This chain uses TRBV5-4 with TRBJ2-1; the match to TRBD2 covers 8 bases. The CDR3 covers 15 residues. J lost 10 bases, V lost 4 bases, and 13 bases had no gene match. CDR1 is SGHNT, CDR2 YYREEE, per germline (reference sequence). The CDR3 DNA reads TGTGCCAGCAGCGGAGGAAGCGGGGGCTCAGGGGAGCAGTTCTTC. Amino acids: CASSGGSGGSGEQFF.

The chain employs TRBV10-3 and TRBJ1-2; no clear D gene. V was trimmed by 0 bases and J by 7 bases, leaving 9 bases between them. Germline CDR1 is ENHRY and CDR2 is SYGVKD. The CDR3 spans 13 residues. CDR3 sequence: CAISESSGFGYTF. CDR3 DNA: TGTGCCATCAGTGAGTCGTCGGGGTTTGGCTACACCTTC.

The V and J genes are TRBV11-2 and TRBJ1-1; TRBD1 is a possible D gene (5 bases). This CDR3 contains 15 residues. With 1 base removed from V and 7 bases from J, the gap between germline ends came to 16 bases. Germline loops: CDR1 SGHAT, CDR2 FQNNGV. The CDR3 DNA reads as TGTGCCAGCAGCTTAGGTTTAATCCTCGGGGGTGAAGCTTTCTTT. Amino acids: CASSLGLILGGEAFF.

The chain has TRBV27 and TRBJ1-5, with 7 bases that match TRBD1. This CDR3 has 13 amino acids. Germline CDR1 and CDR2: MNHEY and SMNVEV (reference sequence). Trimming cost V 6 bases and J 5 bases; bases outside gene matches: 4. The CDR3 loop is CASSRGYHQPQHF. The CDR3 DNA reads TGTGCCAGCAGCAGGGGGTATCATCAGCCCCAGCATTTT.

The J gene is TRBJ1-1, the V gene TRBV18; 7 bases are a match to TRBD1. The CDR3 totals 12 residues. V shed 6 bases, J shed 7 bases, and the junction held 5 bases outside the gene matches. CDR1 is KGHSH, CDR2 LQKENI, per germline. CDR3 coding DNA: TGTGCCAGCTCGCCGCAGGGGGGTGAAGCTTTCTTT. As protein: CASSPQGGEAFF.